This entry is about one TCR beta chain. The antigen is undetermined. Positive CCR7 selection of CD45RO-negative cells yielded the naive CD8 cells, and terminally differentiated effector memory CD45RA+ cells were excluded. These data come from a study of shared clonotypes between healthy human individuals. Background on the study: Each donor had three CD4 naive, three CD4 memory, two CD8 naive and one CD8 memory plate.

Libraries were prepared by immunoSEQ multiplex PCR; TCRdb keeps only in-frame clonotypes and omits some of them. The sample shows about 2.2 million clones, roughly 91% of them seen only once. This CDR3 is 15 amino acids long. The V and J ends lost 0 bases and 5 bases respectively, with 13 bases between them. Germline CDR1 SGDLS, CDR2 YYNGEE. Study-wide findings and caveats: The researchers took only blood, and tissue repertoires probably look different. The naive CD4 repertoires of several donors were compared, and roughly 5% of clonotypes were shared.

The receptor was isolated from a man in his late teens or twenties in good health. Some clones in this sample may be carry-over from other donors' samples. V and J are TRBV9 and TRBJ2-3; D is unclear. The sequencing input was naive CD8+ T cells from PBMCs. The CDR3 loop reads CASSVALGLGDTQYF. DNA for the CDR3: TGTGCCAGCAGCGTAGCCTTGGGATTAGGAGATACGCAGTATTTT.